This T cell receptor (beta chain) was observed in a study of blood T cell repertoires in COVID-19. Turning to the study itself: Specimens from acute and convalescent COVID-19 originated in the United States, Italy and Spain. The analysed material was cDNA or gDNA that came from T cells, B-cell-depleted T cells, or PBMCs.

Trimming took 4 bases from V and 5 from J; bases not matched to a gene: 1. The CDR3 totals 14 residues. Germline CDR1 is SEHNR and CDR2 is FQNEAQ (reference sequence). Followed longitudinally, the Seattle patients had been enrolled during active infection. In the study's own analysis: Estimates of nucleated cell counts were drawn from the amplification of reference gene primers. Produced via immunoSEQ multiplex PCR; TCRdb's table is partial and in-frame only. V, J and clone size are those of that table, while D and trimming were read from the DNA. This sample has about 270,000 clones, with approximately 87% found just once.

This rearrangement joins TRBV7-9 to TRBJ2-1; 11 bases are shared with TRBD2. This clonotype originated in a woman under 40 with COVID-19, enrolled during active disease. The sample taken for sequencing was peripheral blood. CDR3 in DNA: TGTGCCAGCAGCTCACTAGCGGGGGACAATGAGCAGTTCTTC. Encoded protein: CASSSLAGDNEQFF.